A selection of T cell receptor beta chains follows, all from one sample in a study of T cells after yellow fever vaccination. In TCRdb, the 5' RACE reads were re-called with MiXCR into one record per CDR3 protein. This table holds some 550,000 distinct CDR3 sequences, roughly a fifth found once. Here the sequenced sample was PBMCs, taken 15 days after the yellow fever booster vaccination. The source of these receptors is a man aged 30 to 39 who received the YFV17D yellow fever vaccine. The CDR3 runs from the conserved cysteine through the conserved F or W. A D gene is named only where the DNA matches it firmly. Only part of the rows carry a size: once, few, many, or a class if the clone is expanded.

>TRBV7-9|TRBJ2-7|.|TRBD2
CAGTSGTRYEQYF
TGTGCCGGGACTAGCGGGACACGCTACGAGCAGTACTTC
>TRBV7-9|TRBJ2-7|many|TRBD1
CASSPAGQGSYEQYF
TGTGCCAGCAGCCCTGCGGGACAGGGCTCCTACGAGCAGTACTTC
>TRBV20-1|TRBJ2-5|few|.
CSARSNRWGETQYF
TGCAGTGCTAGGAGCAATAGATGGGGAGAGACCCAGTACTTC
>TRBV7-2|TRBJ2-7|.|TRBD2
CASSFPLTGGQYF
TGTGCCAGCAGCTTCCCCCTCACGGGGGGGCAGTACTTC
>TRBV7-2|TRBJ2-2|few|.
CASSFIVIADTGELFF
TGTGCCAGCAGCTTCATAGTTATTGCGGACACCGGGGAGCTGTTTTTT
>TRBV28|TRBJ2-2|.|.
CASSLLGSTGELFF
TGTGCCAGCAGTTTGCTAGGTTCCACCGGGGAGCTGTTTTTT
>TRBV7-2|TRBJ2-5|.|TRBD2
CASSLMLTSGFEETQYF
TGTGCCAGCAGCTTAATGTTAACTAGCGGTTTCGAAGAGACCCAGTACTTC
>TRBV19|TRBJ2-1|.|TRBD2
CASSSFRTSGSSYNEQFF
TGTGCCAGTAGTTCGTTTCGGACTAGCGGAAGCTCCTACAATGAGCAGTTCTTC
>TRBV5-1|TRBJ2-7|.|TRBD1
CASSLGQGLDYEQYF
TGCGCCAGCAGCTTGGGACAGGGGTTGGACTACGAGCAGTACTTC
>TRBV20-1|TRBJ2-3|.|.
CSARDLSVSSTDTQYF
TGCAGTGCTAGAGATTTATCAGTCTCAAGCACAGATACGCAGTATTTT
>TRBV11-2|TRBJ2-1|.|TRBD2
CASSSFRLAGQGLAMKQFF
TGTGCCAGCAGCTCCTTCAGACTAGCGGGTCAAGGGCTGGCAATGAAGCAGTTCTTC
>TRBV5-1|TRBJ2-4|.|.
CASSFVGVDIQYF
TGCGCCAGCAGCTTCGTCGGCGTGGACATTCAGTACTTC
>TRBV10-1|TRBJ2-5|.|.
CASSPAQTGPRETQYF
TGCGCCAGCAGCCCAGCTCAGACAGGTCCGCGGGAGACCCAGTACTTC
>TRBV6-1|TRBJ2-1|many|.
CASSDGSYNEQFF
TGTGCCAGCAGTGACGGGAGCTACAATGAGCAGTTCTTC
>TRBV18|TRBJ2-1|few|TRBD1
CASSPRGQGQYNEQFF
TGTGCCAGCTCACCACGCGGACAGGGCCAGTACAATGAGCAGTTCTTC
>TRBV5-1|TRBJ2-3|.|TRBD2
CASSPTRLADFDTQYF
TGCGCCAGCAGCCCTACGCGACTAGCGGACTTCGATACGCAGTATTTT
>TRBV2|TRBJ2-5|.|TRBD2
CASSEALAGEETQYF
TGTGCCAGCAGTGAGGCGCTAGCGGGAGAAGAGACCCAGTACTTC
>TRBV9|TRBJ2-1|.|.
CASSPPSGVIYNEQFF
TGTGCCAGCAGCCCTCCCTCAGGGGTGATCTACAATGAGCAGTTCTTC
>TRBV7-9|TRBJ2-1|many|TRBD2
CASSQRSAGVPPFF
TGTGCCAGCAGCCAAAGATCAGCGGGAGTGCCACCGTTCTTC
>TRBV5-1|TRBJ2-2|few|TRBD2
CASSLAGLAGRIGELFF
TGCGCCAGCAGCTTGGCCGGACTAGCGGGAAGGATCGGGGAGCTGTTTTTT
>TRBV4-2|TRBJ2-7|few|.
CASSQVGQASYEQYF
TGTGCCAGCAGCCAAGTTGGGCAGGCCTCCTACGAGCAGTACTTC
>TRBV6-5|TRBJ2-3|few|TRBD2
CASGLGTSRLTDTQYF
TGTGCCAGCGGCCTTGGGACTAGCAGGTTGACAGATACGCAGTATTTT
>TRBV20-1|TRBJ1-3|.|.
CSALRGPGNTIYF
TGCAGTGCCCTGCGGGGACCAGGAAACACCATATATTTT
>TRBV7-9|TRBJ1-2|.|.
CASSPVGGGYGYTF
TGTGCCAGCAGCCCGGTCGGGGGTGGATATGGCTACACCTTC
>TRBV9|TRBJ2-3|.|TRBD2
CASSVAIGLAPTDTQYF
TGTGCCAGCAGCGTAGCGATTGGACTAGCGCCGACAGATACGCAGTATTTT
>TRBV5-4|TRBJ2-1|few|.
CASRQEDEQFF
TGTGCCAGCAGGCAGGAGGATGAGCAGTTCTTC
>TRBV7-2|TRBJ2-1|few|.
CASSLVQDNEQFF
TGTGCCAGCAGCTTAGTACAAGACAATGAGCAGTTCTTC
>TRBV28|TRBJ2-7|.|.
CASSTFTGAAYEQYF
TGTGCCAGCAGTACATTCACGGGGGCCGCCTACGAGCAGTACTTC
>TRBV28|TRBJ1-3|few|.
CASSYSGFSGNTIYF
TGTGCCAGCAGTTATTCAGGGTTTTCTGGAAACACCATATATTTT
>TRBV6-4|TRBJ2-1|few|.
CARVSEEQFF
TGTGCCAGAGTCTCGGAAGAGCAGTTCTTC
>TRBV20-1|TRBJ2-3|.|.
CSAPPGERETQYF
TGCAGTGCCCCGCCAGGGGAGCGTGAGACGCAGTATTTT
>TRBV20-1|TRBJ2-1|.|TRBD1
CSARGMGQSSYNEQFF
TGCAGTGCTAGAGGAATGGGACAGAGCTCCTACAATGAGCAGTTCTTC
>TRBV6-2/TRBV6-3|TRBJ2-5|.|TRBD2
CASRTTSGRAGTQYF
TGTGCCAGCAGAACGACTAGCGGGAGGGCCGGGACCCAGTACTTC
>TRBV29-1|TRBJ1-2|few|.
CSVRDSISFGYTF
TGCAGCGTTCGGGATTCAATAAGCTTTGGCTACACCTTC
>TRBV29-1|TRBJ2-1|.|TRBD2
CSIAIGTSGSLGNEQFF
TGCAGCATTGCCATCGGGACTAGCGGGAGTTTGGGGAATGAGCAGTTCTTC
>TRBV4-2|TRBJ1-6|.|.
CASSQVSDPGNSPLHF
TGTGCCAGCAGCCAAGTATCGGACCCGGGGAATTCACCCCTCCACTTT
>TRBV14|TRBJ1-2|.|.
CASSQVGKYYGYTF
TGTGCCAGCAGCCAAGTTGGAAAATACTATGGCTACACCTTC
>TRBV4-1|TRBJ2-7|few|.
CASSQEEGDGEQYF
TGCGCCAGCAGCCAGGAGGAGGGGGACGGCGAGCAGTACTTC
>TRBV7-2|TRBJ2-7|many|.
CASSYDQYEQYF
TGTGCCAGCAGCTACGATCAGTACGAGCAGTACTTC
>TRBV27|TRBJ2-3|few|.
CASSYGGLVWTDTQYF
TGTGCCAGCAGTTACGGGGGATTGGTTTGGACAGATACGCAGTATTTT
>TRBV7-9|TRBJ2-7|.|TRBD1
CASREVRDRTYEQYF
TGTGCCAGCAGGGAAGTTCGGGACAGAACCTACGAGCAGTACTTC